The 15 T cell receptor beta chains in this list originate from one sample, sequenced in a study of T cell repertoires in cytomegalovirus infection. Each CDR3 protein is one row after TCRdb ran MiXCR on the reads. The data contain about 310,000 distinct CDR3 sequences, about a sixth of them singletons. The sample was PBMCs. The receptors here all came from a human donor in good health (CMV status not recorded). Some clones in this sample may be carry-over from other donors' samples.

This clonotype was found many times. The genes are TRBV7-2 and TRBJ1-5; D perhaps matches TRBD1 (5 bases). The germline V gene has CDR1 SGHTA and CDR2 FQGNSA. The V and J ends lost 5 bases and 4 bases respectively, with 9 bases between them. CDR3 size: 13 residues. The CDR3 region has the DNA TGTGCCAGCAGCCCCCGGGGGAATCAGCCCCAGCATTTT. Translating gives CASSPRGNQPQHF.

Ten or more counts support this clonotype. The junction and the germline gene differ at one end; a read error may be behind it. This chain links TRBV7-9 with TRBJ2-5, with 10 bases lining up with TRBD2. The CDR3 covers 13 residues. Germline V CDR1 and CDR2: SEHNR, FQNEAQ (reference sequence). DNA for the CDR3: TGTGCCAGCAGCTCTTATCTAGCGGGGGCGTCAAACTTC. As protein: CASSSYLAGASNF.

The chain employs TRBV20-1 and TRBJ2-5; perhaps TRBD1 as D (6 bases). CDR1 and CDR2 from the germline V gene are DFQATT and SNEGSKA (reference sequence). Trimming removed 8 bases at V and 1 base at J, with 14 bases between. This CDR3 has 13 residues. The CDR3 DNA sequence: TGCAGTACCTTGATAGGGGGCCAAGAGACCCAGTACTTC. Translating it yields CSTLIGGQETQYF.

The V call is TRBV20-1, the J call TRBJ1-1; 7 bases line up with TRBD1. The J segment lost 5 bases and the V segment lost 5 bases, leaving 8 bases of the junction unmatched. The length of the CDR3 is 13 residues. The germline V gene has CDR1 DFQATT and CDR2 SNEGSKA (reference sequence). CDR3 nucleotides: TGCAGTGCTTGTCGTCAGGGGGGAACTGAAGCTTTCTTT. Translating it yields CSACRQGGTEAFF.

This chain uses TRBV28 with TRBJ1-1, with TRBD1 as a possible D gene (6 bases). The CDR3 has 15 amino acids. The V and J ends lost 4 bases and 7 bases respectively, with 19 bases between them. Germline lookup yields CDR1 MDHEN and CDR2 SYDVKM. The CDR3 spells CASSSRRQGRVEAFF. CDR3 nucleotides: TGTGCCAGCAGTTCACGCCGCCAGGGGCGGGTTGAAGCTTTCTTT.

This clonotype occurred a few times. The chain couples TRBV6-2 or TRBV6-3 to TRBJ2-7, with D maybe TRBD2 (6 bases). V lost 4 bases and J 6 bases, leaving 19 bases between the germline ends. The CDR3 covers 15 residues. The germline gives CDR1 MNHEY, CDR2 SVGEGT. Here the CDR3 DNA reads TGTGCCAGCAGTTTACGGGGGTTTAGTCTCCGCGAGCAGTACTTC. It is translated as CASSLRGFSLREQYF.

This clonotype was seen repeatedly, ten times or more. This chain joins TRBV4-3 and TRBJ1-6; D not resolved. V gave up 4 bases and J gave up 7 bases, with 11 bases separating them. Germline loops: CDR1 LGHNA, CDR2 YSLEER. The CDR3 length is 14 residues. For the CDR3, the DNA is TGCGCCAGCAGCCGTCGGCAGCACAATTCACCCCTCCACTTT. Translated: CASSRRQHNSPLHF.

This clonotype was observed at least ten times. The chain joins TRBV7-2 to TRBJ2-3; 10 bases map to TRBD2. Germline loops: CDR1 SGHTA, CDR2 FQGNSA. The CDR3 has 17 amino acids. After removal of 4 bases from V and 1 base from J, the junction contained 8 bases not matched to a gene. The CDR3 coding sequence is TGTGCCAGCAGCTCTTTAGCGGGGGGCTACGGCACAGATACGCAGTATTTT. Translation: CASSSLAGGYGTDTQYF.

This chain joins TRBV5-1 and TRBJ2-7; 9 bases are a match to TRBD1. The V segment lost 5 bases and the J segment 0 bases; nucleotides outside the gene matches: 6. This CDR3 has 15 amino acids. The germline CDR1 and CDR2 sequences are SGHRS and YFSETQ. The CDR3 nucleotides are TGCGCCAGCAGTTCAACAGGGGGCCACTCCTACGAGCAGTACTTC. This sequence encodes CASSSTGGHSYEQYF.

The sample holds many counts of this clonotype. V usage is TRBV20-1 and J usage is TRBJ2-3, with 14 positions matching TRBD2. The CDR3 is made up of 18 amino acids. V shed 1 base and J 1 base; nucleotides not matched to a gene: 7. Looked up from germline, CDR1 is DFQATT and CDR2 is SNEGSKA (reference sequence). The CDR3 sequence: CSARVWGTSGGGTDTQYF. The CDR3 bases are TGCAGTGCTAGAGTATGGGGGACTAGCGGGGGTGGCACAGATACGCAGTATTTT.

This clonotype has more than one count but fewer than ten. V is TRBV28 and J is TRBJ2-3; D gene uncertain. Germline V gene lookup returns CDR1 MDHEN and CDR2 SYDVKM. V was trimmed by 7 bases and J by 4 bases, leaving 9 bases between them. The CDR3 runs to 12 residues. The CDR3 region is CASTSRADTQYF. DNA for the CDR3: TGTGCCAGCACCTCCCGCGCAGATACGCAGTATTTT.

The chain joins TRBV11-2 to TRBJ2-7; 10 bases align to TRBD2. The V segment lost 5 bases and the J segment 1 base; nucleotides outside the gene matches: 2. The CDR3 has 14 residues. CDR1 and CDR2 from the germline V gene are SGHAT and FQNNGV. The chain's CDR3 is CASSGAGGSYEQYF. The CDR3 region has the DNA TGTGCCAGCAGCGGAGCGGGGGGGTCCTACGAGCAGTACTTC.

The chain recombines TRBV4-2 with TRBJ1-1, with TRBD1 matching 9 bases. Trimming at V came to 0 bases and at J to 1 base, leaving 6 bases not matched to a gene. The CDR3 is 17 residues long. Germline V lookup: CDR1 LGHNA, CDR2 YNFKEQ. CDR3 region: CASSQEKGTGKNTEAFF. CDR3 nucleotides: TGTGCCAGCAGCCAAGAAAAGGGGACAGGGAAGAACACTGAAGCTTTCTTT.

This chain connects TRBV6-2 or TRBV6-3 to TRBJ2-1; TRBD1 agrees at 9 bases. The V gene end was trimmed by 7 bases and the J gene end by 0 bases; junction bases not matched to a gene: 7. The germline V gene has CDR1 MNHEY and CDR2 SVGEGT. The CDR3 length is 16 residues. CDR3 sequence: CASTPGTGSSYNEQFF. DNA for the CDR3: TGTGCCAGCACCCCGGGGACAGGGAGCTCCTACAATGAGCAGTTCTTC.

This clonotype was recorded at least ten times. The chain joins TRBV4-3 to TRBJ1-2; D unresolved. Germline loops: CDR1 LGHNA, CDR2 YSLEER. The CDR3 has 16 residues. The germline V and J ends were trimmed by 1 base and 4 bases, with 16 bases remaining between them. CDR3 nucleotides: TGCGCCAGCAGCCAAGGGTTTGGCAGCTCCCTCTATGGCTACACCTTC. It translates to CASSQGFGSSLYGYTF.